Listed below are T cell receptor beta chains from one sample, sequenced in a study of blood T cell repertoires in COVID-19. The method was immunoSEQ multiplex PCR; TCRdb's version includes in-frame clones alone and lacks a portion of them. Seen here are about 74,000 clones, almost 85% observed once, and the top ten hold less than 45%. The specimen sequenced was peripheral blood. Receptors originate from a man in his 70s with acute or convalescent COVID-19. Each CDR3 is given with its conserved first and last residue. The D gene is left open where the match is weak. Only part of the rows carry a size: once, few, many, or a class if the clone is expanded.

V gene	D gene	J gene	clone size	CDR3 DNA	CDR3 protein
TRBV5-1	NA	TRBJ2-6	NA	TGCGCCAGCAGCTTGATGAGACAGCGAAGCTCTGGGGCCAACGTCCTGACTTTC	CASSLMRQRSSGANVLTF
TRBV7-6	NA	TRBJ1-3	NA	TGTGCCAGCAGCTCCGGACAGCGCTCTGGAAACACCATATATTTT	CASSSGQRSGNTIYF
TRBV5-8	TRBD1	TRBJ2-6	NA	TGTGCCAGCAACCGGCTGGGCGGGACAGGGTATAGTGGCAACGTCCTGACTTTC	CASNRLGGTGYSGNVLTF
TRBV6-2/TRBV6-3	TRBD1	TRBJ1-4	NA	TGTGCCAGCAGTTACACAGGGGTGGGGGAAAAACTGTTTTTT	CASSYTGVGEKLFF
TRBV6-5	NA	TRBJ2-2	NA	TGTGCCAGCAGTTACTCGCGAAAGCCCGCGGGCGGGGAGCTGTTTTTT	CASSYSRKPAGGELFF
TRBV5-6	NA	TRBJ2-5	NA	TGTGCCAGCAGCTTGGGTGGGCAGGCGGAGACCCAGTACTTC	CASSLGGQAETQYF
TRBV10-1	NA	TRBJ2-7	NA	TGCGCCAGCAGGAATCACAAAGGGGGCGAGCAGTACTTC	CASRNHKGGEQYF
TRBV7-9	TRBD1	TRBJ2-4	NA	TGTGCCAGCAGCCGCCCGGGACAGGGCGTAGGCGAAGCCAAAAACATTCAGTACTTC	CASSRPGQGVGEAKNIQYF
TRBV7-8	NA	TRBJ1-3	few	TGTGCCAGCAGCCTTCCCCAGGGAACTGGAAACACCATATATTTT	CASSLPQGTGNTIYF
TRBV4-3	NA	TRBJ2-6	NA	TGCGCCAGCAGCCAGGACAGCTCTGGGGCCAACGTCCTGACTTTC	CASSQDSSGANVLTF
TRBV5-4	NA	TRBJ1-2	NA	TGTGCCAGCAGCGCCGGAGGACTGCGCACCAACTATGGCTACACCTTC	CASSAGGLRTNYGYTF
TRBV19	TRBD1	TRBJ2-7	NA	TGTGCCAGTAGTATAAGTCGGGACAGCCCCTACGAGCAGTACTTC	CASSISRDSPYEQYF
TRBV6-2/TRBV6-3	NA	TRBJ1-2	NA	TGTGCCAGCAGTTACAGCGGGCAGCATGGCTACACCTTC	CASSYSGQHGYTF
TRBV28	TRBD1	TRBJ1-4	NA	TGTGCCAGTCTTAGGGGACAGTATAATGAAAAACTGTTTTTT	CASLRGQYNEKLFF
TRBV5-1	NA	TRBJ1-1	NA	TGCGCCAGCAGCCGGGAGGTGAACACTGAAGCTTTCTTT	CASSREVNTEAFF
TRBV11-3	TRBD1	TRBJ1-4	few	TGTGCCAGCAGCCGACAGGGGACAGGGGGCCCGATCAACGAAAAACTGTTTTTT	CASSRQGTGGPINEKLFF
TRBV11-2	NA	TRBJ2-7	NA	TGTGCCAGCAGCACGGACAGTCCATTCTACGAGCAGTACTTC	CASSTDSPFYEQYF
TRBV27	NA	TRBJ2-3	NA	TGTGCCAGCAGTCCTCACAGGAGGGCAGATACGCAGTATTTT	CASSPHRRADTQYF
TRBV5-4	NA	TRBJ1-2	once	TGTGCCAGCAGCTTGGGGGGGGACTATGGCTACACCTTC	CASSLGGDYGYTF
TRBV6-5	NA	TRBJ2-2	NA	TGTGCCAGCAGTTACAGTGAGAGTCGGACCGGGGAGCTGTTTTTT	CASSYSESRTGELFF
TRBV5-1	TRBD1	TRBJ2-5	NA	TGCGCCAGCAGCTTGGGGACAGGGGGCGCGGGGCAAGAGACCCAGTACTTC	CASSLGTGGAGQETQYF
TRBV2	NA	TRBJ2-2	NA	TGTACCACAGCCCGGCAGGGGAACACCGGGGAGCTGTTTTTT	CTTARQGNTGELFF
TRBV18	NA	TRBJ2-3	NA	TGTGCCAGCTCACCACGGCAGGGGCTCACAGATACGCAGTATTTT	CASSPRQGLTDTQYF
TRBV10-3	TRBD2	TRBJ2-2	NA	TGTGCCACCGGACTAGCGGGGGTCGGGGCCGGGGAGCTGTTTTTT	CATGLAGVGAGELFF
TRBV9	TRBD1	TRBJ2-2	NA	TGTGCCAGCAGCGCCCCGACAGGGGTCTCCACCGGGGAGCTGTTTTTT	CASSAPTGVSTGELFF
TRBV12-3/TRBV12-4	NA	TRBJ1-1	NA	TGTGCCAGCAGGCCCGGGGGGGTCACTGAAGCTTTCTTT	CASRPGGVTEAFF
TRBV27	TRBD2	TRBJ2-1	NA	TGTGCCAGCAGTGCTCCCTCACTAGCGGTGTACAATGAGCAGTTCTTC	CASSAPSLAVYNEQFF
TRBV19	NA	TRBJ2-5	NA	TGTGCCAGTACCCCCGGGGGACTTGGACAAGAGACCCAGTACTTC	CASTPGGLGQETQYF
TRBV6-5	NA	TRBJ1-1	NA	TGTGCCAGCAGTTCTCCGGCTGAAGCTTTCTTT	CASSSPAEAFF
TRBV5-1	NA	TRBJ2-1	NA	TGCGCCAGCAGCTTGGAGGACAGTCACTACAATGAGCAGTTCTTC	CASSLEDSHYNEQFF
TRBV5-4	TRBD2	TRBJ2-3	once	TGTGCCAGCAGCTCGGGGGAGGGCCAAGGGACAGATACGCAGTATTTT	CASSSGEGQGTDTQYF
TRBV5-1	TRBD1	TRBJ1-2	once	TGCGCCAGCAGAAACGGTCCAGGGGGTGACTATGGCTACACCTTC	CASRNGPGGDYGYTF
TRBV5-1	NA	TRBJ2-3	NA	TGCGCCAGCAGCTTAGCTAGCGTTGCAGATACGCAGTATTTT	CASSLASVADTQYF
TRBV5-1	NA	TRBJ1-4	once	TGCGCCAGCAGCTTGTTTTCAGGGCGTAATGAAAAACTGTTTTTT	CASSLFSGRNEKLFF
TRBV19	TRBD1	TRBJ1-5	NA	TGTGCCAGTAGGACGACAGGGGCTAGCAATCAGCCCCAGCATTTT	CASRTTGASNQPQHF
TRBV6-2/TRBV6-3	TRBD1	TRBJ1-4	NA	TGTGCCAGCAGCCCTCTCGTCAGGGGGACAGAAAAACTGTTTTTT	CASSPLVRGTEKLFF
TRBV15	TRBD1	TRBJ2-5	NA	TGTGCCACCAGCAAAGGGACAGAAGAGACCCAGTACTTC	CATSKGTEETQYF
TRBV5-1	NA	TRBJ1-1	NA	TGCGCCAGCAGCGAAGGTGGGGGGACTGAAGCTTTCTTT	CASSEGGGTEAFF
TRBV5-1	TRBD2	TRBJ2-2	NA	TGCGCCAGCAGCTTCGGGGGGAGCTACACCGGGGAGCTGTTTTTT	CASSFGGSYTGELFF
TRBV5-4	TRBD1	TRBJ2-1	NA	TGTGCCAGCAGCCCGTCCCGGGACAGGGCCCTGTTGCAGTTCTTC	CASSPSRDRALLQFF
TRBV29-1	NA	TRBJ1-2	NA	TGCAGCGTCCTGGGGGGGGGACCCCCACGGAGCTATGGCTACACCTTC	CSVLGGGPPRSYGYTF
TRBV6-6	TRBD1	TRBJ1-1	NA	TGTGCCAGCAGTCCCGGAGGGACAGGGCGGAAAGGGACTGAAGCTTTCTTT	CASSPGGTGRKGTEAFF
TRBV7-6	NA	TRBJ1-3	NA	TGTGCCAGCAGCCCACAGACGGTGCTCTCTGGAAACACCATATATTTT	CASSPQTVLSGNTIYF
TRBV9	TRBD2	TRBJ2-2	NA	TGTGCCAGCAGCCCCCGACCTGCAGCGGGGGGGACGAACACCGGGGAGCTGTTTTTT	CASSPRPAAGGTNTGELFF